Following are 29 T cell receptor beta chains from one sample sequenced in a study of T-cell memory formation after mild COVID-19. TCRdb independently ran MiXCR on the 5' RACE reads; one entry per CDR3 protein. The data hold about 410,000 distinct CDR3 sequences, with approximately 18% observed a single time. The sample was PBMCs or a T cell subset sorted from them (not recorded which). These receptors were collected from a man younger than 30 who had mild COVID-19 (a few samples of this study predate the infection). Cell type and time point are not known.

This clonotype turned up a few times. The chain is built from TRBV11-2 and TRBJ2-1; tentatively, D is TRBD2 (5 bases). V was shortened by 6 bases and J by 4 bases, with 13 bases between the two germline ends. Per germline, CDR1 SGHAT and CDR2 FQNNGV. The CDR3 contains 14 residues. The CDR3 region has the DNA TGTGCCAGCAGTTTCTTGACGGGGTACAATGAGCAGTTCTTC. Its protein product is CASSFLTGYNEQFF.

The genes are TRBV15 and TRBJ2-7, with unresolved D. Germline V gene sequence: CDR1 LNHNV, CDR2 YYDKDF (reference sequence). The V gene lost 0 bases and the J gene lost 6 bases, with 15 bases spanning the gap. There are 15 residues in the CDR3. The CDR3 DNA is TGTGCCACCAGCAGAGATAAAAGGTTGGCCTCCGAGCAGTACTTC. It encodes CATSRDKRLASEQYF.

This clonotype has just a few counts. The V and J genes are TRBV4-1 and TRBJ2-6; D gene ambiguous. CDR1 MGHRA and CDR2 YSYEKL come from the germline V gene. This CDR3 spans 15 amino acids. V shed 2 bases and J shed 2 bases, with 7 bases lying between them. This CDR3 is CASSQSTTGANVLTF. Written as DNA, the CDR3 is TGCGCCAGCAGCCAATCGACAACTGGGGCCAACGTCCTGACTTTC.

This clonotype was counted only a few times. This sequence joins TRBV4-3 and TRBJ2-1, with D perhaps TRBD2 (5 bases). The CDR3 has 13 amino acids. V was clipped by 5 bases and J by 7 bases, with 12 bases between them. Germline V gene sequence: CDR1 LGHNA, CDR2 YSLEER. The CDR3: CASSEGLANEQFF. In nucleotides, the CDR3 is TGCGCCAGCAGCGAGGGTCTCGCGAATGAGCAGTTCTTC.

V is TRBV2 and J is TRBJ2-7; D call uncertain. The CDR3 is 14 amino acids. CDR1 SNHLY and CDR2 FYNNEI come from the germline V gene. Trimming removed 3 bases from V and 0 bases from J, with 9 bases in between. The chain's CDR3 is CASSDDGSSYEQYV. The DNA of the CDR3 is TGTGCCAGCAGTGACGACGGCAGCTCCTACGAGCAGTACGTC.

The J gene is TRBJ2-6, the V gene TRBV19; maybe TRBD1 (5 bases). V shed 3 bases and J shed 2 bases, with 5 bases lying between them. The CDR3 is made up of 14 amino acids. Per the germline V gene, CDR1 is LNHDA and CDR2 is SQIVND (reference sequence). CDR3 in amino acids: CASSIRAGANVLTF. CDR3 sequence (DNA): TGTGCCAGTAGTATCAGGGCTGGGGCCAACGTCCTGACTTTC.

Turning to this clonotype: This may be a read error, as it is one base from a much larger clone. The chain couples TRBV9 to TRBJ1-1, with a weak D call TRBD1 (5 bases). Germline CDR1 is SGDLS and CDR2 is YYNGEE. V shed 1 base and J shed 3 bases, with 7 bases lying between them. The CDR3 contains 13 residues. The CDR3 spells CASSVMGDTEAFF. The CDR3 bases are TGTGCCAGCAGCGTAATGGGGGACACTGAAGCTTTCTTT.

This clonotype was detected ten times or more. V and J are TRBV6-2 or TRBV6-3 and TRBJ2-7; D may be TRBD1 or TRBD2 (7 bases each). V shed 6 bases and J shed 4 bases, with 16 bases lying between them. The CDR3 covers 14 residues. Germline CDR1 and CDR2: MNHEY and SVGEGT. CDR3 protein: CASSGGGGRYEQYV. The CDR3 region has the DNA TGTGCCAGCAGCGGGGGAGGGGGCCGATACGAGCAGTACGTC.

CDR3 DNA: TGCGCCAGCAGCTGGCTGTCGGGGGCCGTGGGGGAGCTGTTTTTT. Its translation is CASSWLSGAVGELFF. The chain employs TRBV5-1 and TRBJ2-2, with D perhaps given as TRBD1 or TRBD2 (6 bases each). The CDR3 is 15 amino acids. Germline V gene sequence: CDR1 SGHRS, CDR2 YFSETQ. The V gene lost 3 bases and the J gene lost 8 bases, with 17 bases spanning the gap. Complete variable domain (other parts from reference TRBV5-1 and TRBJ2-2): KAGVTQTPRYLIKTRGQQVTLSCSPISGHRSVSWYQQTPGQGLQFLFEYFSETQRNKGNFPGRFSGRQFSNSRSEMNVSTLELGDSALYLCASSWLSGAVGELFFGEGSRLTVL.

V usage is TRBV28 and J usage is TRBJ2-3; maybe TRBD1 (6 bases). V lost 6 bases and J lost 1, with 14 bases in between. The CDR3 contains 15 residues. Germline V CDR1 and CDR2: MDHEN, SYDVKM. This CDR3 is CASRRGSPGTDTQYF. The CDR3 coding sequence is TGTGCCAGCAGAAGGGGGTCCCCCGGCACAGATACGCAGTATTTT.

The sample holds a few counts of this clonotype. V usage is TRBV7-9 and J usage is TRBJ1-5; D perhaps matches TRBD1 (5 bases). Germline V lookup: CDR1 SEHNR, CDR2 FQNEAQ (reference sequence). Trimming left V 6 bases short and J 7 bases short, with 10 bases between. CDR3 length equals 12 residues. Here the CDR3 DNA reads TGTGCCAGCAGTTCAGGGACCCAGCCCCAGCATTTT. Protein sequence: CASSSGTQPQHF.

The chain has TRBV9 and TRBJ2-5; the D call may be TRBD1 or TRBD2 (6 bases each). In germline, CDR1 is SGDLS, CDR2 YYNGEE. Trimming removed 4 bases at V and 3 bases at J, with 16 bases between. CDR3 size: 15 residues. The CDR3 bases are TGTGCCAGCAGCCTCCGGGGGCTGGACAAAGAGACCCAGTACTTC. Protein product: CASSLRGLDKETQYF.

This chain uses TRBV7-2 with TRBJ1-6; no clear D gene. Germline V lookup: CDR1 SGHTA, CDR2 FQGNSA. The CDR3 has 13 residues. The V end was cut by 5 bases, the J end by 13 bases, with 15 bases between. CDR3 region: CASSPAGISPLHF. CDR3 DNA sequence: TGTGCCAGCAGCCCTGCGGGCATATCGCCCCTCCACTTT.

CDR3 sequence reads: CASSPRRTDSNYGYTF. CDR3 in DNA: TGTGCCAGCAGCCCCCGGAGGACGGATTCCAACTATGGCTACACCTTC. The chain employs TRBV11-2 and TRBJ1-2; D is unresolved. Germline V CDR1 and CDR2: SGHAT, FQNNGV. The CDR3 extends over 16 amino acids. Trimming stripped 5 bases from V and 2 bases from J, with 18 bases between.

This clonotype has only a few counts. The chain has TRBV5-6 and TRBJ2-7; 7 bases are a match to TRBD1. CDR1 is SGHDT, CDR2 YYEEEE, per germline. J lost 6 bases, V lost 1 base, and 4 bases had no gene match. The CDR3 covers 13 residues. The CDR3, as DNA: TGTGCCAGCAGCTTGCTAGGGGGCTTCGAGCAGTACGTC. Translated, it gives CASSLLGGFEQYV.

The chain recombines TRBV5-1 with TRBJ2-4; 7 positions agree with TRBD1. The CDR3 loop spans 14 amino acids. Germline lookup yields CDR1 SGHRS and CDR2 YFSETQ. V gave up 3 bases and J gave up 5 bases; unmatched junction bases: 5. CDR3 sequence: CASSSDRAENIQYF. The CDR3 nucleotides are TGCGCCAGCAGCTCCGACAGGGCGGAAAACATTCAGTACTTC.

The chain couples TRBV29-1 to TRBJ2-5; perhaps D is TRBD1 or TRBD2 (6 bases each). The CDR3 has 13 amino acids. V was trimmed by 3 bases and J by 9 bases, leaving 17 bases between them. The germline V gene has CDR1 SQVTM and CDR2 ANQGSEA. As DNA, the CDR3 is TGCAGCGTTGAGGGGGGCTTGTTAGGGGCCCAGTACTTC. This gives the protein CSVEGGLLGAQYF.

The J gene is TRBJ1-2, the V gene TRBV27; TRBD1 aligns across 8 bases. The CDR3 extends over 15 amino acids. Germline-derived CDR1 and CDR2 are MNHEY and SMNVEV (reference sequence). With V trimmed by 0 bases and J by 4 bases, 4 bases remained unmatched. In nucleotides, the CDR3 is TGTGCCAGCAGTTTATCGTCCGGGACAGGCTATGGCTACACCTTC. Translation: CASSLSSGTGYGYTF.

This rearrangement joins TRBV7-7 to TRBJ2-2, with D possibly TRBD2 on 6 matching bases. Trimming took 4 bases from V and 0 from J, leaving 9 bases between them. The CDR3 contains 15 residues. Germline CDR1 reads SSHAT; CDR2 reads FNYEAQ (reference sequence). The CDR3 coding sequence is TGTGCCAGCAGCTGGGACTTATCGAACACCGGGGAGCTGTTTTTT. Translation: CASSWDLSNTGELFF.

This clonotype was observed a handful of times. The chain recombines TRBV2 with TRBJ2-3; TRBD1 matches at 7 bases. The V segment lost 1 base and the J segment 0 bases; nucleotides outside the gene matches: 10. CDR3 length equals 18 residues. Germline V CDR1 and CDR2: SNHLY, FYNNEI. The chain's CDR3 is CASSEVSGTAISTDTQYF. The CDR3 DNA reads as TGTGCCAGCAGTGAAGTTTCCGGGACAGCTATTAGCACAGATACGCAGTATTTT.

CDR3 amino acids: CSATQSKGDQPQHF. Written as DNA, the CDR3 is TGCAGTGCTACTCAGTCAAAGGGTGATCAGCCCCAGCATTTT. This chain links TRBV20-1 with TRBJ1-5; D not certain. Trimming removed 4 bases at V and 5 bases at J, with 15 bases between. This CDR3 is built from 14 residues. Germline V gene lookup returns CDR1 DFQATT and CDR2 SNEGSKA (reference sequence).

This clonotype was counted a few times. The chain joins TRBV6-6 to TRBJ1-2; possible D gene TRBD1, 5 bases. CDR1 and CDR2 (germline): MNHNY, SVGAGI (reference sequence). The CDR3 sequence is 17 residues long. Trimming pared 0 bases from V and 8 bases from J, leaving 22 bases between. The CDR3 DNA sequence: TGTGCCAGCAGTTACTCGATGCCAGGGCAGGGTCGAAAGGGCTACACCTTC. Translated, it gives CASSYSMPGQGRKGYTF.

This sequence joins TRBV19 and TRBJ2-7; D could derive from TRBD1 or TRBD2 (5 bases each). Trimming stripped 5 bases from V and 2 bases from J, with 16 bases between. CDR1 and CDR2 from the germline V gene are LNHDA and SQIVND (reference sequence). There are 15 residues in the CDR3. The CDR3 bases are TGTGCCAGTAGTTCCCCCGGGGTAGGGGCCTACGAGCAGTACTTC. It codes for CASSSPGVGAYEQYF.

Only a few counts were recorded for this clonotype. This chain uses TRBV7-8 with TRBJ1-2, with D possibly being TRBD1 (6 bases). This CDR3 comprises 15 residues. Per the germline V gene, CDR1 is SGHVS and CDR2 is FQNEAQ. Trimming took 5 bases from V and 6 from J, leaving 19 bases between them. CDR3 in amino acids: CASSPGQQGRDGYTF. For the CDR3, the DNA is TGTGCCAGCAGCCCAGGACAGCAGGGACGAGATGGCTACACCTTC.

This clonotype was detected only a few times. The chain couples TRBV7-3 to TRBJ2-3; 10 bases are a match to TRBD2. The germline V gene has CDR1 SGHTA and CDR2 FQGTGA. There are 14 residues in the CDR3. With V trimmed by 4 bases and J by 4 bases, 2 bases remained unmatched. The CDR3 loop reads CASSSLAGADTQYF. In nucleotides, the CDR3 is TGTGCCAGCAGCTCGCTAGCGGGGGCAGATACGCAGTATTTT. Full variable domain (remainder filled in from reference TRBV7-3 and TRBJ2-3): GAGVSQTPSNKVTEKGKYVELRCDPISGHTALYWYRQSLGQGPEFLIYFQGTGAADDSGLPNDRFFAVRPEGSVSTLKIQRTERGDSAVYLCASSSLAGADTQYFGPGTRLTVL.

There are a few counts of this clonotype. This rearrangement joins TRBV11-2 to TRBJ2-1; the D gene is possibly TRBD1 (6 bases). V lost 0 bases and J 9 bases, leaving 15 bases between the germline ends. Germline loops: CDR1 SGHAT, CDR2 FQNNGV. The CDR3 consists of 15 residues. In DNA form, the CDR3 reads TGTGCCAGCAGCTTAGAGGGACACGTCCGGGCTGAGCAGTTCTTC. Translated, it gives CASSLEGHVRAEQFF. The variable domain in full, completed from reference TRBV11-2 and TRBJ2-1, reads EAGVAQSPRYKIIEKRQSVAFWCNPISGHATLYWYQQILGQGPKLLIQFQNNGVVDDSQLPKDRFSAERLKGVDSTLKIQPAKLEDSAVYLCASSLEGHVRAEQFFGPGTRLTVL.

This clonotype was seen ten or more times. The V call is TRBV28, the J call TRBJ1-1; D uncertain. Germline-derived CDR1 and CDR2 are MDHEN and SYDVKM. V was cut by 6 bases and J by 5 bases, with 10 bases left in between. CDR3 length: 12 amino acids. The CDR3 region is CASSEGGTEAFF. Here the CDR3 DNA reads TGTGCCAGCAGCGAGGGAGGGACTGAAGCTTTCTTT. Together with reference TRBV28 and TRBJ1-1, the CDR3 gives the full variable domain: DVKVTQSSRYLVKRTGEKVFLECVQDMDHENMFWYRQDPGLGLRLIYFSYDVKMKEKGDIPEGYSVSREKKERFSLILESASTNQTSMYLCASSEGGTEAFFGQGTRLTVV.

The chain has TRBV6-1 and TRBJ1-1; D perhaps matches TRBD1 (5 bases). The CDR3 has 15 residues. The germline V gene encodes CDR1 MNHNS and CDR2 SASEGT. V was pared by 7 bases and J by 1 base, with 16 bases between. CDR3 protein: CASNRQNLGNTEAFF. Here the CDR3 DNA reads TGTGCCAGCAACAGACAGAACCTTGGGAACACTGAAGCTTTCTTT.

The rearrangement links TRBV7-9 to TRBJ1-2; weak D call: TRBD1 (6 bases). V lost 11 bases to trimming and J lost 2 bases, with 24 bases between them. Germline-derived CDR1 and CDR2 are SEHNR and FQNEAQ (reference sequence). The CDR3 is 16 residues long. In DNA form, the CDR3 reads TGTGCCCTTAGGGGGGTCCCCTTAAGCGACAACTATGGCTACACCTTC. Amino acids: CALRGVPLSDNYGYTF.